This T cell receptor (beta chain) appears in the sequencing data of a study of post-analysis software for immune sequencing data. Study-wide context: The disease courses covered relapsing-remitting, secondary progressive and progressive-relapsing multiple sclerosis.

CDR1 and CDR2 (germline): DFQATT, SNEGSKA (reference sequence). V lost 1 base and J lost 3; bases outside the gene matches: 4. This CDR3 spans 14 amino acids. Study-wide points: Significantly decreased normalized Chao1 diversity was recorded for multiple sclerosis patients relative to controls. Four or five TRBV segments (TRBV5-6, TRBV5-1 and TRBV20-1 among them) occurred more frequently in patients than in controls. Same-batch samples co-clustered strongly by F measure.

Unique molecular identifiers featured in each of the TCR beta cDNA libraries. The T cell input of roughly 0.95 to 10 million gave about half a million cDNA molecules. In TCRdb, the PCR reads were re-called with MiXCR into one record per CDR3 protein. The sample consists of roughly 730,000 distinct CDR3 sequences, 30% of them appearing once. Only a few counts were recorded for this clonotype. The target antigen is unknown. Sequencing was carried out using blood. This rearrangement joins TRBV20-1 to TRBJ2-5; TRBD2 matches 8 bases. The clonotype was recovered from a girl under 18 with multiple sclerosis. The CDR3 DNA reads TGCAGTGCTAGAGCCGAACTAGCGGAAGAGACCCAGTACTTC. This encodes CSARAELAEETQYF.